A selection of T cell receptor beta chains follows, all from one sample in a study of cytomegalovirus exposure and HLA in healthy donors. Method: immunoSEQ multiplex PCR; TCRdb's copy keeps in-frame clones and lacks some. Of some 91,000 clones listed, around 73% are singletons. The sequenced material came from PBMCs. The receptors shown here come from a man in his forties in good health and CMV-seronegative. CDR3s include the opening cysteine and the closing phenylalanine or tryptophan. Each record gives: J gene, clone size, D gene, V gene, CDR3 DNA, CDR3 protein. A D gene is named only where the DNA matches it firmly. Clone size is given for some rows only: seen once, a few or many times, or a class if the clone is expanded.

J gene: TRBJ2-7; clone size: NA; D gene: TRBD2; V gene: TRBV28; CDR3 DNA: TGTGCCAGCAGTTTGGTCGCTAGCGGGATGCTATCCTACGAGCAGTACTTC; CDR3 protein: CASSLVASGMLSYEQYF
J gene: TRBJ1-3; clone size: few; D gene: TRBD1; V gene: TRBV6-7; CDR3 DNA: TGTGCCAGCAGTTACGAAGAGCCCCCAGGGGGCTCTGGAAACACCATATATTTT; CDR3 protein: CASSYEEPPGGSGNTIYF
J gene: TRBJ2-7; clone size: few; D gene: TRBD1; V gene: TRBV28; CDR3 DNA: TGTGCCAGCAGTTTATTTAGAGGACAGGGGTTGTACGAGCAGTACTTC; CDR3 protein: CASSLFRGQGLYEQYF
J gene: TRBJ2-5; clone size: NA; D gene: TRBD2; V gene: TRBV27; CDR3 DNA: TGTGCCAGCAGTATGGGACTAGCAGAGAAGACCCAGTACTTC; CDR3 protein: CASSMGLAEKTQYF
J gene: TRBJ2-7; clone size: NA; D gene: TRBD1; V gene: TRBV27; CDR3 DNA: TGTGCCAGCAGACCGGGACAGGGGAACCGCGAGCAGTACTTC; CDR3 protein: CASRPGQGNREQYF
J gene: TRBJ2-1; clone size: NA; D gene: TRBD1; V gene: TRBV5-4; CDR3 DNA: TGTGCCAGCAGCACTCGACAGGGGCTCTTCAACAATGAACAGTTCTTC; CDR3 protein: CASSTRQGLFNNEQFF
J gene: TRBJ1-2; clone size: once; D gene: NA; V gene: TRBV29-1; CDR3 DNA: TGCAGCGTTGGGACAGTTACTAACTATGGCTACACCTTC; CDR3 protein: CSVGTVTNYGYTF
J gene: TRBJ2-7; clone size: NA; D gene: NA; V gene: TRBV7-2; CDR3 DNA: TGTGCCAGCAGCAAATACAGCGACAGCTCCTACGAGCAGTACTTC; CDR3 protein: CASSKYSDSSYEQYF
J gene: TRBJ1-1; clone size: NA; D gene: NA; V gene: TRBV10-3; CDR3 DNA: TGTGCCATCTCGGGGAACACTGAAGCTTTCTTT; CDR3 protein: CAISGNTEAFF
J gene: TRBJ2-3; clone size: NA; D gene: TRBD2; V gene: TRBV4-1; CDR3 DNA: TGCGCCAGCAGCCAAGATGGGGCGGGGGGGGGCACAGATACGCAGTATTTT; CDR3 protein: CASSQDGAGGGTDTQYF
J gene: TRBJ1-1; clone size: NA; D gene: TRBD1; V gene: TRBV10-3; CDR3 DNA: TGTGCCATCAGTCTACAGGGGACCTTGAACACTGAAGCTTTCTTT; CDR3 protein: CAISLQGTLNTEAFF
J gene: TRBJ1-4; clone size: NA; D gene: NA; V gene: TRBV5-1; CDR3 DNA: TGCGCCAGCAGCTCCGGGGACAAACTGGGCGAAAAACTGTTTTTT; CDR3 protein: CASSSGDKLGEKLFF
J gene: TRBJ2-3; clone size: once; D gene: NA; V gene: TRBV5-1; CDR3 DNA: TGCGCCAGCAGCAACCCTAGCTCAGATACGCAGTATTTT; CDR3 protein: CASSNPSSDTQYF
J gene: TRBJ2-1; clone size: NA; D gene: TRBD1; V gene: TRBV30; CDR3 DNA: TGTGCCTTCAAGGGGGGACAGGGTTACAATGAGCAGTTCTTC; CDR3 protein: CAFKGGQGYNEQFF
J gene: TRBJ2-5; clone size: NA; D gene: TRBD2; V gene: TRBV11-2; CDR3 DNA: TGTGCCAGCAGCTTAAGGGTTCTGGCTAGCGGGGGAAAAGAGACCCAGTACTTC; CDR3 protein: CASSLRVLASGGKETQYF
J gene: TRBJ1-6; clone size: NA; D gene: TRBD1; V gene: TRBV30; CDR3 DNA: TGTGCCTGGAGCAAGGGACAGGCAAGGGATTCGCCCCTCCACTTT; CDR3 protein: CAWSKGQARDSPLHF
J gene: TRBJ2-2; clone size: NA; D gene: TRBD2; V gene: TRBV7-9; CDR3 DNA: TGTGCCAGCAGCTTAGGGCTAGCGGTTACCGGGGAGCTGTTTTTT; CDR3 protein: CASSLGLAVTGELFF
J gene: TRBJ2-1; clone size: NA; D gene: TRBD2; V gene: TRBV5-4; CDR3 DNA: TGTGCCAGCAGCTTTAAACTAGCGGGAGAAAATGAGCAGTTCTTC; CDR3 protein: CASSFKLAGENEQFF
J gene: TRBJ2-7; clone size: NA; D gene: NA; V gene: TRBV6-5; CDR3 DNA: TGTGCCAGCAGTTACCGGGTCGGCTCCTACGAGCAGTACTTC; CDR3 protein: CASSYRVGSYEQYF
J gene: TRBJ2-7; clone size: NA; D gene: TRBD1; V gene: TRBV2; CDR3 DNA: TGTGCCGCCACGGGACAGAACTACGAGCAGTACTTC; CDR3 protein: CAATGQNYEQYF
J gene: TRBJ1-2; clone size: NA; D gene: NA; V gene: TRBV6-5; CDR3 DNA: TGTGCCAGCACCCGGTCTCAGGGCGTGGGGGGCTACACCTTC; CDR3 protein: CASTRSQGVGGYTF
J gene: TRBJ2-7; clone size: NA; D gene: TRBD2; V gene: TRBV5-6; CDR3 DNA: TGTGCCAGCAGTCGGGTAGGGCGGGAGGACTCCTACGAGCAGTACTTC; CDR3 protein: CASSRVGREDSYEQYF
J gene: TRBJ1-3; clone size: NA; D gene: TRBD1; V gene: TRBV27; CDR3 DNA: TGTGCCAGCAGGCCCACAGGGGGCTTTGGAAACACCATATATTTT; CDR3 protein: CASRPTGGFGNTIYF
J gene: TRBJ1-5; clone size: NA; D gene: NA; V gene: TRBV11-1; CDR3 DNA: TGTGCCAGCAGCTTAAGAGCAGGGGATCAGCCCCAGCATTTT; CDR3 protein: CASSLRAGDQPQHF
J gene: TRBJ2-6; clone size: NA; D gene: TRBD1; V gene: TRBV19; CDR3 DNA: TGTGCCAGTAGTAACAGGGGCTCTGGGGCCAACGTCCTGACTTTC; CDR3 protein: CASSNRGSGANVLTF
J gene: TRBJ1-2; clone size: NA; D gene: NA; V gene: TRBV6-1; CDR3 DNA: TGTGCCAGCAGTGTATTTCGACAACCGAGCGTCGGTCAGAAAGCGGATGGCTACACCTTC; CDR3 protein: CASSVFRQPSVGQKADGYTF
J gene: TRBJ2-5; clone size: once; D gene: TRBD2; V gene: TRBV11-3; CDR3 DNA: TGTGCCAGCACCCGAGCGGGGGAAACGACCGGGACCCAGTACTTC; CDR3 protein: CASTRAGETTGTQYF
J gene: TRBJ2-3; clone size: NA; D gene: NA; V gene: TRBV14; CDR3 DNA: TGTGCCAGCAGCCTAAACACAGATACGCAGTATTTT; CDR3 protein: CASSLNTDTQYF